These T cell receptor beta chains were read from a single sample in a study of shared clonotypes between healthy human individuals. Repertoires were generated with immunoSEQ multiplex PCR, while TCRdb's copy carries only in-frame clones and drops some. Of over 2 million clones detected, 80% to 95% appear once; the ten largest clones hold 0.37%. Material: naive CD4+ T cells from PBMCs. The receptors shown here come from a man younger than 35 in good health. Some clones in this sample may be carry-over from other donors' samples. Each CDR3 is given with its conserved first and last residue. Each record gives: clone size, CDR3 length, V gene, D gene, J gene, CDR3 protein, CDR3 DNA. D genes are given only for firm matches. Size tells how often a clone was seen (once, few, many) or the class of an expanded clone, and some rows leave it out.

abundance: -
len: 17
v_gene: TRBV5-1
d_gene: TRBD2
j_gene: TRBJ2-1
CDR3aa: CASAGGGRISSYNEQFF
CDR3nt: TGCGCCAGCGCGGGTGGCGGGAGGATAAGCTCCTACAATGAGCAGTTCTTC

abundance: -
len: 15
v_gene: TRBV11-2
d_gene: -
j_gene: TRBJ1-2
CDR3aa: CASSLEGVTGYGYTF
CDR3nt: TGTGCCAGCAGCTTAGAAGGCGTTACAGGCTATGGCTACACCTTC

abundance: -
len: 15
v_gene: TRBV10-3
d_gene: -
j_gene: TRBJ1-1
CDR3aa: CAISDRARGDTEAFF
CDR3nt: TGTGCCATCAGTGATAGGGCGAGGGGAGACACTGAAGCTTTCTTT

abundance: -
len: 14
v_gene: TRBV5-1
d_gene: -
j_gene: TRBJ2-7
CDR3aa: CASSLASPGYEQYF
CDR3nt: TGCGCCAGCAGCTTGGCCAGTCCGGGGTACGAGCAGTACTTC

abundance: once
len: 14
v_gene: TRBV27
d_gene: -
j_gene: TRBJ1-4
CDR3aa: CASSPRRANEKLFF
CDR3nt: TGTGCCAGCAGCCCAAGACGGGCTAATGAAAAACTGTTTTTT

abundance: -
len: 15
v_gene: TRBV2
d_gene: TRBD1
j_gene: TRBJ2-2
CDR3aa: CATKINQGVGGELFF
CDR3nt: TGTGCCACCAAAATAAACCAGGGGGTTGGCGGGGAGCTGTTTTTT

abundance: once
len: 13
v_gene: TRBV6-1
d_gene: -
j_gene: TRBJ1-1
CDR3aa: CASSAAGNTEAFF
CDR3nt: TGTGCCAGCAGCGCGGCAGGGAACACTGAAGCTTTCTTT

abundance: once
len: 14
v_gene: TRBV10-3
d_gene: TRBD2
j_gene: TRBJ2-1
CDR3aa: CATAGTSGFYEQFF
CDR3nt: TGTGCCACCGCCGGGACTAGCGGATTCTATGAGCAGTTCTTC

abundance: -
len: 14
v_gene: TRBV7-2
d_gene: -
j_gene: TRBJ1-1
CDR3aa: CASSSRAGNTEAFF
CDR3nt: TGTGCCAGCAGCTCCAGGGCCGGGAACACTGAAGCTTTCTTT

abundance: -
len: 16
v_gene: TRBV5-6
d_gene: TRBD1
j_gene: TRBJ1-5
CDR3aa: CASSLRTTGGRQPQHF
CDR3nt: TGTGCCAGCAGCCTTCGGACCACAGGGGGCCGACAGCCCCAGCATTTT

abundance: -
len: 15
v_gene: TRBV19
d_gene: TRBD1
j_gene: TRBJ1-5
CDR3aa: CASSIGTGNDQPQHF
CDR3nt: TGTGCCAGTAGTATTGGGACAGGGAACGATCAGCCCCAGCATTTT

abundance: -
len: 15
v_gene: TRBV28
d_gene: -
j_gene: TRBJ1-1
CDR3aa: CASSSGTFGSTEAFF
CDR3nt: TGTGCCAGCAGTTCCGGGACCTTCGGGTCGACTGAAGCTTTCTTT

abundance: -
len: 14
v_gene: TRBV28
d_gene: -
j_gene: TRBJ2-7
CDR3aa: CASSGSAGTYEQYF
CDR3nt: TGTGCCAGCAGCGGATCGGCGGGAACCTACGAGCAGTACTTC

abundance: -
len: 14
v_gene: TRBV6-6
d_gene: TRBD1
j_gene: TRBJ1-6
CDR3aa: CASIQGAPNSPLHF
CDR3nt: TGTGCCAGCATACAGGGGGCGCCTAATTCACCCCTCCACTTT

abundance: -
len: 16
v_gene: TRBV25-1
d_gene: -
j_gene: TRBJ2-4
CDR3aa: CASSPVAGLMGGIQYF
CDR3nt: TGTGCCAGCAGTCCCGTGGCAGGGTTGATGGGTGGCATTCAGTACTTC

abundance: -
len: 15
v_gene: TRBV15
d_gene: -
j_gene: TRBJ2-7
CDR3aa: CATSRVVAEAYEQYF
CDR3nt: TGTGCCACCAGCAGAGTAGTAGCGGAGGCCTACGAGCAGTACTTC

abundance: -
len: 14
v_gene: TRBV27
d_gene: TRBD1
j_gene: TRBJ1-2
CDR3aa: CASSLQGARGGYTF
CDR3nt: TGTGCCAGCAGTTTACAGGGGGCACGGGGCGGCTACACCTTC

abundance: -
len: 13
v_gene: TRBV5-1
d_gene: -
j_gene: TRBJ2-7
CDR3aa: CASSLSTSYEQYF
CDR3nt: TGCGCCAGCAGCTTGTCGACATCCTACGAGCAGTACTTC

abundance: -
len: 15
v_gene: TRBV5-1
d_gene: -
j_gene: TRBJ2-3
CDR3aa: CASSLRTPGADTQYF
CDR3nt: TGCGCCAGCAGCTTGAGGACTCCCGGGGCAGATACGCAGTATTTT

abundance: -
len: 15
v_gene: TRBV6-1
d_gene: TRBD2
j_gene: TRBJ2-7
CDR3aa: CATLGTSGRTYEQYF
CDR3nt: TGTGCCACCCTCGGAACTAGCGGGCGCACCTACGAGCAGTACTTC

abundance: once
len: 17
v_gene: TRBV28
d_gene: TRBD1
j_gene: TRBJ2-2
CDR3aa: CASSTTGTGRGTGELFF
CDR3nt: TGTGCCAGCAGCACAACCGGGACAGGGAGGGGAACCGGGGAGCTGTTTTTT

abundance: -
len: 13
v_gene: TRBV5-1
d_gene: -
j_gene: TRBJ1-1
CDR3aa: CASRLDSPTEAFF
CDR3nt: TGCGCCAGCAGGCTTGACAGTCCCACTGAAGCTTTCTTT

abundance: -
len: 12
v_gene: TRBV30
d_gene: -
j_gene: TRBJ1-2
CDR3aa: CAWSEVGDGYTF
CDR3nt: TGTGCCTGGAGTGAAGTAGGGGATGGCTACACCTTC

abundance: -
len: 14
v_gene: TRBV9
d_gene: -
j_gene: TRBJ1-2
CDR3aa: CASSARGAGYGYTF
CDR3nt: TGTGCCAGCAGCGCAAGAGGGGCTGGCTATGGCTACACCTTC

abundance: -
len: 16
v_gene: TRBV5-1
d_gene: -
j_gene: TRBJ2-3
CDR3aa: CASSWVTAGAPDTQYF
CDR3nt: TGCGCCAGCAGCTGGGTGACCGCTGGGGCACCAGATACGCAGTATTTT

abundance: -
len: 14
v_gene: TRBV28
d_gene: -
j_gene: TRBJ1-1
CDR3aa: CASSLSRGMSEAFF
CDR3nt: TGTGCCAGCAGTTTAAGCAGGGGCATGTCTGAAGCTTTCTTT

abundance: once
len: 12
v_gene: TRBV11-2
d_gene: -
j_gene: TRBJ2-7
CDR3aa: CASSLATYEQYF
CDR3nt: TGTGCCAGCAGCTTAGCGACCTACGAGCAGTACTTC

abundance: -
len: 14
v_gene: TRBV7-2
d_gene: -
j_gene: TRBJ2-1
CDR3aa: CASRYNLGGNEQFF
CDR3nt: TGTGCCAGCAGGTATAACCTGGGGGGTAATGAGCAGTTCTTC

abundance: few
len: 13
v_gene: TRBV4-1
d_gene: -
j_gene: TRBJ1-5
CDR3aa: CASSLWGDQPQHF
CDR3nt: TGCGCCAGCAGCCTGTGGGGGGATCAGCCCCAGCATTTT

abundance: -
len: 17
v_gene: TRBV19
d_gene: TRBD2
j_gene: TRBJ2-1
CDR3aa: CASSPRGSSGRVDEQFF
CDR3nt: TGTGCCAGTAGCCCGCGGGGTTCTAGCGGGAGGGTCGATGAGCAGTTCTTC

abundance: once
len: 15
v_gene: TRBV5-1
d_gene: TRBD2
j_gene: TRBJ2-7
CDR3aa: CASSLAFGGTYEQYF
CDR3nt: TGCGCCAGCAGCTTGGCCTTCGGGGGGACCTACGAGCAGTACTTC

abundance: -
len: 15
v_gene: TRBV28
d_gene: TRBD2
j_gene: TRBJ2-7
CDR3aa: CASSLSSSGYYEQYF
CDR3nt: TGTGCCAGCAGTTTATCGTCTAGCGGATACTACGAGCAGTACTTC

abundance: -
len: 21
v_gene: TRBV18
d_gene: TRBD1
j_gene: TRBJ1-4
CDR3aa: CASSPPGTGRLATSTNEKLFF
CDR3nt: TGTGCCAGCTCCCCCCCCGGGACAGGGCGATTAGCTACTTCGACTAATGAAAAACTGTTTTTT

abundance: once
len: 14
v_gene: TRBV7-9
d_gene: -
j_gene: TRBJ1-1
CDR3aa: CASSRGTTNTEAFF
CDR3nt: TGCGCCAGCAGCCGGGGGACAACGAACACTGAAGCTTTCTTT

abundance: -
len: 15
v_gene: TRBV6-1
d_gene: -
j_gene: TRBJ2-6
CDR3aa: CASGLTGSGANVLTF
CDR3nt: TGTGCCAGCGGCCTAACCGGATCTGGGGCCAACGTCCTGACTTTC

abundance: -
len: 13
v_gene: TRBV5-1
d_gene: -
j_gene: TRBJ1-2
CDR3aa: CASSPQGLEGYTF
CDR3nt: TGCGCCAGCAGCCCCCAGGGTCTGGAAGGCTACACCTTC

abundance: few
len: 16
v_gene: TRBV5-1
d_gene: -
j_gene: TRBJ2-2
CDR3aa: CASSFLTPTNTGELFF
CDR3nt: TGCGCCAGCAGCTTTTTGACACCAACCAACACCGGGGAGCTGTTTTTT

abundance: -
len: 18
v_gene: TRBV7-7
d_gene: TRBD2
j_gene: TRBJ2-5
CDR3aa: CASSPGTAGLAGRETQYF
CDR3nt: TGTGCCAGCAGCCCCGGGACCGCAGGACTAGCGGGACGAGAGACCCAGTACTTC

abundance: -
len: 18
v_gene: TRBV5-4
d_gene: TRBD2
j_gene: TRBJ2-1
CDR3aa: CASSQLAGQRESYNEQFF
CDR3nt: TGTGCCAGCAGCCAATTAGCTGGTCAGCGGGAGTCCTACAATGAGCAGTTCTTC

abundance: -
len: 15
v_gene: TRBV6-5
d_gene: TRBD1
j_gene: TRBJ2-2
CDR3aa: CASRIQGANTGELFF
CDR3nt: TGTGCCAGCAGGATACAGGGGGCGAACACCGGGGAGCTGTTTTTT

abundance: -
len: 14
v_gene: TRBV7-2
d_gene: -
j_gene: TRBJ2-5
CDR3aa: CASSLVSGLETQYF
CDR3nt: TGTGCCAGCAGCTTAGTGTCTGGGTTGGAGACCCAGTACTTC

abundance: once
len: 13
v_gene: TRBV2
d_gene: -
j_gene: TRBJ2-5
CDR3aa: CASSEENWETQYF
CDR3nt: TGTGCCAGCAGTGAAGAAAACTGGGAGACCCAGTACTTC

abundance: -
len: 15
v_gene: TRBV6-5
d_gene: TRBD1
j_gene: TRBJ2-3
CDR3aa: CASSLTGTGKDTQYF
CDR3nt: TGTGCCAGCAGTTTGACCGGGACAGGGAAGGATACGCAGTATTTT

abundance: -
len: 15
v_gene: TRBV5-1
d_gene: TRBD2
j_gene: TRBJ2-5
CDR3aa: CASSSSLAGRETQYF
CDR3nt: TGCGCCAGCAGCTCCAGTCTAGCGGGAAGGGAGACCCAGTACTTC

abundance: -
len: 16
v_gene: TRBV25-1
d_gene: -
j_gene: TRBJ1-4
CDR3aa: CASSESRGAVNEKLFF
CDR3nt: TGTGCCAGCAGTGAATCTCGGGGAGCGGTTAATGAAAAACTGTTTTTT

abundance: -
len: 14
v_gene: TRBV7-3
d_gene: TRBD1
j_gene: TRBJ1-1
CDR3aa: CASSSGQGAPEAFF
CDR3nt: TGTGCCAGCAGCTCGGGACAGGGGGCCCCTGAAGCTTTCTTT

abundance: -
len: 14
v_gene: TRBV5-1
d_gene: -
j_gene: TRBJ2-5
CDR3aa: CASSLVGTQETQYF
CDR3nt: TGCGCCAGCAGCTTGGTGGGGACTCAAGAGACCCAGTACTTC

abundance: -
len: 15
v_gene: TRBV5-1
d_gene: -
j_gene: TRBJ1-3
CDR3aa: CASSLIPASGNTIYF
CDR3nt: TGCGCCAGCAGCTTAATCCCGGCATCTGGAAACACCATATATTTT

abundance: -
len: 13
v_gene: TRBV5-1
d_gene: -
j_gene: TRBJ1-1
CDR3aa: CASSLGGDTEAFF
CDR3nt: TGCGCCAGCAGCTTGGGAGGGGACACTGAAGCTTTCTTT

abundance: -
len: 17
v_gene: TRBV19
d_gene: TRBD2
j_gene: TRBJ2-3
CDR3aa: CASSMSHTSGFTDTQYF
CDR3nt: TGTGCCAGTAGTATGAGTCACACTAGCGGTTTCACAGATACGCAGTATTTT

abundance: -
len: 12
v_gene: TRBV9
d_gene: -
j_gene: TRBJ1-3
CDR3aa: CASSTSGNTIYF
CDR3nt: TGTGCCAGCAGCACATCTGGAAACACCATATATTTT

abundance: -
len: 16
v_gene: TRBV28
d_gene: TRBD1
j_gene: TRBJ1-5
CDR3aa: CASRPGTAYSNQPQHF
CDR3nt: TGTGCCAGCAGACCCGGGACAGCCTATAGCAATCAGCCCCAGCATTTT

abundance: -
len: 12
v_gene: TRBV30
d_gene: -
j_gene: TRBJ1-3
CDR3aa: CAWSEEGNTIYF
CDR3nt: TGTGCCTGGAGTGAAGAGGGAAACACCATATATTTT

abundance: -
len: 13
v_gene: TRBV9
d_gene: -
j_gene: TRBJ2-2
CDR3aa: CASGSGFAGELFF
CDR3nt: TGTGCCAGCGGATCCGGATTCGCCGGGGAGCTGTTTTTT